This T cell receptor beta chain was obtained from a study of breast tumors, draining lymph nodes, adjacent tissues. Study outcomes and limitations: That most tumor T cells come from lymph nodes remained unproven. Most tumor T cells seemingly derive from lymph node, then expand in tumor. Luminal-like breast cancer showed significantly greater tumor-nontumor repertoire similarity than basal-like breast cancer did.

The ends were cut back, 1 base at V and 4 bases at J, with 11 bases in the middle. Germline V gene lookup returns CDR1 SEHNR and CDR2 FQNEAQ (reference sequence). The CDR3 has 15 amino acids. TCRdb recomputed calls from the multiplex PCR reads with MiXCR, one row per CDR3 protein. The sample includes 47,000 or so distinct CDR3 sequences, more than 20% of them seen just once. This clonotype appeared many times. What it binds is not known. The chain uses TRBV7-9 and TRBJ1-3; D gene unclear. The TCR comes from a female donor with breast cancer. Some clones in this sample may be carry-over from other donors' samples. Sequenced: breast tumor tissue. CDR3 sequence: CASSLVSISGNTIYF. The CDR3 coding sequence is TGTGCCAGCAGCTTAGTTAGCATTTCCGGAAACACCATATATTTT.